The source of this T cell receptor (beta chain) is a study of blood T cell repertoires in COVID-19. Whole-study context: Sites across the United States, Italy and Spain contributed samples from acute and convalescent COVID-19.

In the source study's methods: For nucleated cells, counts were estimated from reference gene primer amplification. Some clones are missing from TCRdb's copy, which holds only in-frame ones; the method was immunoSEQ multiplex PCR. That table furnishes V, J and clone size, whereas the DNA furnished D and trimming. The sample records 95,000 to 130,000 clones, around 80% being singletons. CDR3 length equals 16 residues. Germline V gene data show CDR1 as SGHRS and CDR2 as YFSETQ. The junction had 6 bases not matched to a gene; V was cut back by 1 base and J by 5 bases. The sample was peripheral blood. The rearrangement uses TRBV5-1 and TRBJ2-3, with TRBD2 identical over 11 bases. The clonotype originates from a man between 65 and 85 years old with active or convalescent COVID-19. This CDR3 reads CASSLTTSGDVDTQYF. The CDR3 DNA sequence: TGCGCCAGCAGCTTGACGACTAGCGGGGATGTAGATACGCAGTATTTT.